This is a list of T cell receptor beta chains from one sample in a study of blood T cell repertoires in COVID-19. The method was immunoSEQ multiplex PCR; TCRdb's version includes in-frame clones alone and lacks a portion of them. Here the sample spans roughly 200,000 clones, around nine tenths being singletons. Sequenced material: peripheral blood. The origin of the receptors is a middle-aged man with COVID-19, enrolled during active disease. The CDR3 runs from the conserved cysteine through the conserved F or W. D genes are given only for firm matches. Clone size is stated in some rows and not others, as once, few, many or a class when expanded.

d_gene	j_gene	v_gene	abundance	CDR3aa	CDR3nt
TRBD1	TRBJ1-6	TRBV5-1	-	CASSKGTGLQYNSPLHF	TGCGCCAGCAGCAAAGGGACAGGGTTACAGTATAATTCACCCCTCCACTTT
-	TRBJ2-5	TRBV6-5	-	CASSPGFEETQYF	TGTGCCAGCAGTCCAGGGTTTGAAGAGACCCAGTACTTC
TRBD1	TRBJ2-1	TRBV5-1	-	CASSGGQGEAFNEQFF	TGCGCCAGCAGCGGGGGACAGGGGGAGGCCTTTAATGAGCAGTTCTTC
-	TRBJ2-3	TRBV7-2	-	CASSPWGGPDTQYF	TGTGCCAGCAGCCCCTGGGGGGGCCCAGATACGCAGTATTTT
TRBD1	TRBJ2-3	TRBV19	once	CASSTGQGATDTQYF	TGTGCCAGTAGTACGGGACAGGGGGCCACAGATACGCAGTATTTT
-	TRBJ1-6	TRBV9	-	CASSEGWGDNSPLHF	TGTGCCAGCAGTGAAGGGTGGGGCGATAATTCACCCCTCCACTTT
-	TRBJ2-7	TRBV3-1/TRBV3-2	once	CASSQGGPGEQYF	TGTGCCAGCAGCCAAGGAGGGCCGGGGGAGCAGTACTTC
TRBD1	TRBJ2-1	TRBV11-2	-	CASSKQGDEQFF	TGTGCCAGCAGTAAACAGGGGGATGAGCAGTTCTTC
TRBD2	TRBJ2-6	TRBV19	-	CASSSRGGAGANVLTF	TGTGCCAGTAGTTCCCGGGGGGGAGCAGGGGCCAACGTCCTGACTTTC
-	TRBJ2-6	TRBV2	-	CASNGISGANVLTF	TGTGCCAGCAACGGGATCTCTGGGGCCAACGTCCTGACTTTC
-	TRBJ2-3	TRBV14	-	CASRRTSTDTQYF	TGTGCCAGCAGGCGGACTAGCACAGATACGCAGTATTTT